The 19 T cell receptor beta chains in this list originate from one sample, sequenced in a study of CD8 T cells in acute hepatitis C reinfection. TCRdb keeps only in-frame clones here, not all; method: immunoSEQ multiplex PCR. The sample includes 35,000 to 40,000 clones, around nine tenths of them seen just once. Time point indicated: naive CD8 control sorted from an acute-time-point sample. The specimen was naive CD8+ T cells from PBMCs. All receptors derive from a man between 25 and 39 years old with chronic hepatitis C.

This rearrangement joins TRBV27 to TRBJ2-1; TRBD2 matches at 11 bases. V was clipped by 3 bases and J by 10 bases; unmatched bases: 5. The length of the CDR3 is 14 residues. Germline V gives CDR1 MNHEY, CDR2 SMNVEV (reference sequence). This CDR3 reads CASSFGTSGREQFF. DNA of the CDR3: TGTGCCAGCAGTTTCGGGACTAGCGGCAGAGAGCAGTTCTTC.

The chain joins TRBV9 to TRBJ2-7, with D unresolved. This CDR3 has 14 residues. CDR1 and CDR2 (germline): SGDLS, YYNGEE. V dropped 0 bases and J dropped 0 bases, with 7 bases sitting between them. CDR3 sequence: CASSVVGNSYEQYF. CDR3 in DNA: TGTGCCAGCAGCGTAGTGGGAAACTCCTACGAGCAGTACTTC.

The chain combines TRBV19 with TRBJ2-3; no clear D. The length of the CDR3 is 12 residues. Trimming shortened V by 3 bases and J by 5 bases, and 6 bases separated the two germline ends. Germline CDR1 and CDR2: LNHDA and SQIVND (reference sequence). This chain's CDR3 is CASSMSGDTQYF. The CDR3 coding sequence is TGTGCCAGTAGTATGTCGGGAGATACGCAGTATTTT.

The CDR3 DNA is TGTGCCAGCAGCCCCAGACAGGGCCCCACCGGGGAGCTGTTTTTT. It codes for CASSPRQGPTGELFF. The V gene is TRBV11-3, the J gene TRBJ2-2; the match to TRBD1 covers 7 bases. Unmatched junction bases numbered 7, after V lost 5 bases and J lost 4 bases. CDR1 is SGHNT and CDR2 is YENEEA in the germline V gene. This CDR3 is built from 15 residues.

The chain joins TRBV2 to TRBJ2-5, with TRBD2 matching over 10 bases. The V gene end was trimmed by 4 bases and the J gene end by 10 bases; junction bases not matched to a gene: 9. CDR3 length: 14 residues. Germline CDR1 reads SNHLY; CDR2 reads FYNNEI. Written as DNA, the CDR3 is TGTGCCAGCAGTGCTAGCGGGGGCCCTAGCGGCCAGTACTTC. It translates to CASSASGGPSGQYF.

The V call is TRBV10-2, the J call TRBJ2-7; D gene ambiguous. The CDR3 loop spans 16 amino acids. Trimming cost V 2 bases and J 5 bases, with 19 bases left between them. Germline assignment: CDR1 WSHSY and CDR2 SAAADI. CDR3 in DNA: TGCGCCAGCAGTGAGGAGGCGTCGCTGTCGTACGACGAGCAGTACTTC. Translation: CASSEEASLSYDEQYF.

The chain recombines TRBV13 with TRBJ1-2, with 7 nucleotides matching TRBD1. The CDR3 runs to 12 residues. V lost 5 bases, J lost 8 bases, and 5 bases stayed unmatched. CDR1 PRHDT and CDR2 FYEKMQ come from the germline V gene (reference sequence). CDR3 bases: TGTGCCAGCAGCGGGAGGGGGCTCGGCTACACCTTC. This translates into CASSGRGLGYTF.

This clone has a single count. At one end, the junction sequence differs from germline, possibly due to a read error. This chain links TRBV7-8 with TRBJ2-1; 11 bases agree with TRBD2. The germline gives CDR1 SGHVS, CDR2 FQNEAQ. This CDR3 has 14 amino acids. The CDR3 DNA sequence: TGTGTCAGCAGCTTAGCGGGGGGGATTAATGAGCAGTTCTTC. Its protein product is CVSSLAGGINEQFF.

The chain couples TRBV7-3 to TRBJ2-5; D gene uncertain. V lost 5 bases, J lost 2 bases, and 9 bases lay in between. This CDR3 is 13 amino acids long. CDR1 and CDR2 (germline): SGHTA, FQGTGA. The CDR3 loop reads CASSRSSQETQYF. CDR3 nucleotides: TGTGCCAGCAGCCGCAGTAGTCAAGAGACCCAGTACTTC. The complete variable domain, with remaining parts taken from reference TRBV7-3 and TRBJ2-5, reads GAGVSQTPSNKVTEKGKYVELRCDPISGHTALYWYRQSLGQGPEFLIYFQGTGAADDSGLPNDRFFAVRPEGSVSTLKIQRTERGDSAVYLCASSRSSQETQYFGPGTRLLVL.

The chain couples TRBV5-1 to TRBJ2-5; no clear D. The CDR3 consists of 15 residues. Trimming stripped 0 bases from V and 0 bases from J, with 9 bases between. CDR1 and CDR2 from the germline V gene are SGHRS and YFSETQ. CDR3 region: CASSLVGPNQETQYF. In DNA form, the CDR3 reads TGCGCCAGCAGCTTGGTTGGGCCAAACCAAGAGACCCAGTACTTC.

The chain is built from TRBV4-1 and TRBJ2-5; D is unresolved. The CDR3 runs to 14 residues. Per germline, CDR1 MGHRA and CDR2 YSYEKL. Trimming removed 4 bases from V and 1 base from J, with 10 bases in between. CDR3: CASSLTWAQETQYF. CDR3 bases: TGCGCCAGCAGCCTCACGTGGGCCCAAGAGACCCAGTACTTC.

The V gene is TRBV27, the J gene TRBJ2-7; TRBD1 aligns across 7 bases. The CDR3 runs 14 residues. The V gene's germline CDR1 is MNHEY and CDR2 SMNVEV (reference sequence). J lost 3 bases, V lost 4 bases, and 6 bases had no gene match. The CDR3 sequence is CASSSGQAFYEQYF. The CDR3 nucleotides read TGTGCCAGCAGTTCAGGACAGGCCTTCTACGAGCAGTACTTC.

This rearrangement joins TRBV30 to TRBJ2-1, with D possibly matching TRBD2 (6 bases). The CDR3 covers 15 residues. Germline V gene lookup returns CDR1 GTSNPN and CDR2 SVGIG (reference sequence). The germline V and J ends were trimmed by 1 base and 5 bases, with 15 bases remaining between them. This chain's CDR3 is CAWSGGTGEDNEQFF. In DNA, the CDR3 is TGTGCCTGGAGTGGGGGAACGGGAGAGGACAATGAGCAGTTCTTC.

V gene TRBV6-5 combines with J gene TRBJ2-6; D unresolved. The CDR3 is 13 amino acids. V was shortened by 7 bases and J by 0 bases, with 4 bases between the two germline ends. Looked up from germline, CDR1 is MNHEY and CDR2 is SVGAGI. For the CDR3, the DNA is TGTGCCAGCACCGGCTCTGGGGCCAACGTCCTGACTTTC. It translates to CASTGSGANVLTF.

The chain employs TRBV9 and TRBJ2-3, with 7 nucleotides matching TRBD1. V lost 2 bases, J lost 5 bases, and 8 bases stayed unmatched. The CDR3 consists of 15 residues. CDR1 and CDR2 (germline): SGDLS, YYNGEE. CDR3 DNA: TGTGCCAGCAGCGTTTCAAGGGGGCGCCGAGATACGCAGTATTTT. Protein product: CASSVSRGRRDTQYF.

V gene TRBV30 combines with J gene TRBJ2-3; the D is unclear. V was trimmed by 0 bases and J by 1 base, leaving 2 bases between them. The CDR3 covers 12 residues. Germline V CDR1 and CDR2: GTSNPN, SVGIG (reference sequence). The CDR3 coding sequence is TGTGCCTGGAGTGTTGGCACAGATACGCAGTATTTT. It is translated as CAWSVGTDTQYF. Complete variable domain (other parts from reference TRBV30 and TRBJ2-3): SQTIHQWPATLVQPVGSPLSLECTVEGTSNPNLYWYRQAAGRGLQLLFYSVGIGQISSEVPQNLSASRPQDRQFILSSKKLLLSDSGFYLCAWSVGTDTQYFGPGTRLTVL.

V and J are TRBV19 and TRBJ1-1, with D uncertain. Germline V lookup: CDR1 LNHDA, CDR2 SQIVND (reference sequence). The CDR3 is 10 residues long. V lost 6 bases, J lost 6 bases, and 5 bases lay in between. Here the CDR3 reads CASRGAEAFF. The CDR3 DNA reads TGTGCCAGTAGAGGTGCTGAAGCTTTCTTT.

The chain recombines TRBV19 with TRBJ2-1; D unclear. Trimming shortened V by 2 bases and J by 5 bases, and 10 bases separated the two germline ends. From germline, CDR1 is LNHDA and CDR2 SQIVND (reference sequence). The length of the CDR3 is 14 residues. The CDR3 nucleotides read TGTGCCAGTAGTATACCCGAAGCCAACAATGAGCAGTTCTTC. The encoded protein is CASSIPEANNEQFF. Full variable domain (outside the CDR3, taken from reference TRBV19 and TRBJ2-1): DGGITQSPKYLFRKEGQNVTLSCEQNLNHDAMYWYRQDPGQGLRLIYYSQIVNDFQKGDIAEGYSVSREKKESFPLTVTSAQKNPTAFYLCASSIPEANNEQFFGPGTRLTVL.

This clone was seen once. This chain links TRBV27 with TRBJ1-5; 10 positions agree with TRBD1. This CDR3 has 14 amino acids. J lost 6 bases, V lost 8 bases, and 7 bases had no gene match. Germline V lookup: CDR1 MNHEY, CDR2 SMNVEV (reference sequence). The CDR3, as DNA: TGTGCCAGCGGGGGACAGGGGATTGGTCAGCCCCAGCATTTT. The encoded protein is CASGGQGIGQPQHF.